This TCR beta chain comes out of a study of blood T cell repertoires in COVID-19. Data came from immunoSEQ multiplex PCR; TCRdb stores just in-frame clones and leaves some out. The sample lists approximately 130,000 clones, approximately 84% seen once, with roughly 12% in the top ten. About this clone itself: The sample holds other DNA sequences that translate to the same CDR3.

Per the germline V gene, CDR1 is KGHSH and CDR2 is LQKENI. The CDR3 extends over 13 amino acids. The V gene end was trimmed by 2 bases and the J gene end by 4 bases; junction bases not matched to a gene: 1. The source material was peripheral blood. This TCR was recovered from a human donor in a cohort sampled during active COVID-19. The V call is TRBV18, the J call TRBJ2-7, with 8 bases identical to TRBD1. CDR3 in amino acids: CASSPGTGYEQYF. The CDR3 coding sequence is TGTGCCAGCTCACCAGGGACAGGATACGAGCAGTACTTC.